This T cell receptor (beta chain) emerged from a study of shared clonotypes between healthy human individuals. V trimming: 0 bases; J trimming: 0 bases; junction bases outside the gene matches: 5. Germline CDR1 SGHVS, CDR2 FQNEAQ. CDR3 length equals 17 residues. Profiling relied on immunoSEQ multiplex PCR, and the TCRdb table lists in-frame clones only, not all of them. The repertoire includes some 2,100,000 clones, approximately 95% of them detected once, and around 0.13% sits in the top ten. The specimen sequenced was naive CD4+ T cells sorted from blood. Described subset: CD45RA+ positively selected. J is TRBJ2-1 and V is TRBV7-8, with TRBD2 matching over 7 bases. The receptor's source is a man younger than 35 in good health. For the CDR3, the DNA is TGTGCCAGCAGCTTAGCTCCTGGCGGGAGCTCCTACAATGAGCAGTTCTTC. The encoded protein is CASSLAPGGSSYNEQFF.